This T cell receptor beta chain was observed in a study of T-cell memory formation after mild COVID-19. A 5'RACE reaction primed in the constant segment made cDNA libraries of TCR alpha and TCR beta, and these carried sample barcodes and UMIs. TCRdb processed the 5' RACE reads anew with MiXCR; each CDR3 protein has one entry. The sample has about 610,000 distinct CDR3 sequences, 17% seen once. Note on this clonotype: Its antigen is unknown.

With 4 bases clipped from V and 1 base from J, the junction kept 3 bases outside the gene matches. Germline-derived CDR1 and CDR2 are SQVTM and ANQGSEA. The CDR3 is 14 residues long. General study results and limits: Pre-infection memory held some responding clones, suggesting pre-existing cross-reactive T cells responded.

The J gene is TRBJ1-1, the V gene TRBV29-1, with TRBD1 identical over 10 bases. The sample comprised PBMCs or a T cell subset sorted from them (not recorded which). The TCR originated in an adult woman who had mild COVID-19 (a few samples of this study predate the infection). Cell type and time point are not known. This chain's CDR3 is CSVGTGGSNTEAFF. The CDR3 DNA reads TGCAGCGTTGGGACAGGGGGGTCGAACACTGAAGCTTTCTTT.